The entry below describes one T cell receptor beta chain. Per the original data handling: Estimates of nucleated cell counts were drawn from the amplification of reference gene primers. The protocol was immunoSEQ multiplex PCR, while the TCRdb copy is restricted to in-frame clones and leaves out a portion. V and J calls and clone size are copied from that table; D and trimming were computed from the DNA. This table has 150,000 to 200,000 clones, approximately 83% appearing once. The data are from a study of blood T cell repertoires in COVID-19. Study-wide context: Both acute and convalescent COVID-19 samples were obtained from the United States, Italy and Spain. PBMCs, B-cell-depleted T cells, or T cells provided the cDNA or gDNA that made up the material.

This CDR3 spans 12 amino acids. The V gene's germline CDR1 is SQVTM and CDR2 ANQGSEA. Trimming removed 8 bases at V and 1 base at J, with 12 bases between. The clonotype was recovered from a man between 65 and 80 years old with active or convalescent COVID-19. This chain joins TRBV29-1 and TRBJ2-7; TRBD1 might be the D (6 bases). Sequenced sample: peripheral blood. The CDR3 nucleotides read TGCAGCTCAAGGACAGATTCCTACGAGCAGTACTTC. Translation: CSSRTDSYEQYF.